This T cell receptor beta chain was observed in a study of T cells in narcolepsy (dated by TCRdb to 2017 to 2018). Turning to the overall study: Patients with narcolepsy type 1 or type 2 (NT1, NT2) were enrolled in the study together with healthy control donors. To look for autoreactive T cells in narcolepsy patients that target self-antigens of hypocretin neurons (hypocretin, TRIB2), the study used TCR Vbeta sequencing to follow clonotypes in blood and CSF. What the study reported, not specific to this receptor: Numbers of sequenced blood memory CD4+ clonotypes were comparable, with averages of some 38,000 in patients and approximately 33,000 in controls. Autoreactive clonotypes were reported to be detected serially in the blood of the same patients and of different patients, but not in the blood of healthy controls. Some blood memory CD4+ repertoires from patients and controls contained no sequences matching autoreactive T cell clones. HCRT-specific and TRIB2-specific autoreactive clonotypes were highlighted in plots that compared CD4+ T cell clonotypes in CSF versus blood from the same patient.

For TCR Vbeta sequencing, memory CD4+ T cells were sorted ex vivo from the peripheral blood of narcolepsy patients and healthy controls. A note on this clone: Its antigen is still unknown. Base qualities are missing; no much larger clone stands one base away.

The method was the immunoSEQ multiplex PCR assay. TCRdb retrieved this table from immuneACCESS and kept in-frame rearrangements only. Not all clones are present; in checked studies, unresolved V genes account for under half, and no reason is known for the remainder. This sample has more than 20,000 clones in its table, and 85% of those were observed once. Of the sample, approximately 10% is held by the ten largest clones. The trim is 4 bases for V and 3 bases for J, with a gap of 12 bases between the germline ends. Reading from cysteine to phenylalanine, the CDR3 counts 15 amino acids. Only the CDR3 region is kept as DNA, spanning 45 bases read in frame from base 1. The germline V gene supplies CDR1 SGHVS and CDR2 FNYEAQ.

The receptor chain draws on TRBV7-6 and TRBJ1-4, with the D gene not confidently named. The specimen sequenced was memory (CD45RA-) CD4+ T cells from blood. The sample's cell subset or site, from its label and the paper: memory T cells sorted ex vivo from peripheral blood. The sequence came from a human donor in good health. The DNA is TGTGCCAGCAGCTATCCGGGGAGCGCTAATGAAAAACTGTTTTTT. Its protein product is CASSYPGSANEKLFF.